The rows below give T cell receptor beta chains drawn from one sample of a study of patients and donors after allogeneic stem cell transplantation. TCRdb re-called the RT-PCR reads through MiXCR, storing one row per CDR3 protein. This repertoire shows approximately 160,000 distinct CDR3 sequences, around 30% found once; its top ten account for around 3.3%. The sequencing sample was made of blood, either unsorted or a sorted T cell fraction (not recorded which). These TCRs come from a human donor who was either an allogeneic HSCT recipient or a stem cell or donor lymphocyte infusion donor (not recorded which). It is not recorded whose cells these are; they may come from a transplant donor. Each CDR3 is given with its conserved first and last residue. D genes are given only for firm matches. Clone size, where shown, is once, few, many, or a class for clones that have expanded.

D gene	J gene	clone size	V gene	CDR3 protein	CDR3 DNA
-	TRBJ1-4	many	TRBV20-1	CSASRSRGTNEKLFF	TGCAGTGCTAGCCGTTCGAGGGGGACTAATGAAAAACTGTTTTTT
TRBD1	TRBJ1-2	few	TRBV29-1	CSVARGLTNYGYTF	TGCAGCGTTGCCAGGGGGCTAACTAACTATGGCTACACCTTC
-	TRBJ1-1	few	TRBV9	CASSSPNKGPMNTEAFF	TGTGCCAGCAGCTCCCCGAATAAGGGACCCATGAACACTGAAGCTTTCTTT
TRBD1	TRBJ2-1	-	TRBV6-2/TRBV6-3	CASKRTGDYNEQFF	TGTGCCAGCAAACGGACAGGGGATTACAATGAGCAGTTCTTC
-	TRBJ2-2	few	TRBV4-2	CASSQKSTGELFF	TGTGCCAGCAGCCAGAAGTCCACCGGGGAGCTGTTTTTT
-	TRBJ2-7	-	TRBV20-1	CSALNWAQYF	TGCAGTGCTTTAAATTGGGCGCAGTACTTC
TRBD2	TRBJ2-7	-	TRBV6-5	CASSYSGRASEQYF	TGTGCCAGCAGTTATAGCGGGAGGGCCTCCGAGCAGTACTTC
-	TRBJ2-7	few	TRBV18	CASSKDSYEQYF	TGTGCCAGCTCAAAAGACAGTTACGAGCAGTACTTC
-	TRBJ2-1	few	TRBV27	CASSLDSFSYNEQFF	TGTGCCAGCAGTTTGGACAGTTTCTCCTACAATGAGCAGTTCTTC
TRBD1	TRBJ1-1	few	TRBV7-2	CASSYRTGEAFF	TGTGCCAGCAGCTATAGGACAGGGGAAGCTTTCTTT
-	TRBJ1-2	-	TRBV13	CASSLGAVRPNYGYTF	TGTGCCAGCAGCTTAGGCGCCGTGAGACCTAACTATGGCTACACCTTC
-	TRBJ2-3	-	TRBV27	CASRSTDTQYF	TGTGCCAGCAGAAGCACAGATACGCAGTATTTT
-	TRBJ1-1	few	TRBV10-3	CAISDNTEAFF	TGTGCCATCAGTGACAACACTGAAGCTTTCTTT
-	TRBJ2-7	-	TRBV27	CASSFLPSYEQYF	TGTGCCAGCAGTTTTTTACCCTCCTACGAGCAGTACTTC
TRBD1	TRBJ1-1	few	TRBV6-5	CASSYMGGGLEAFF	TGTGCCAGCAGTTACATGGGAGGGGGCCTTGAAGCTTTCTTT
-	TRBJ2-7	many	TRBV5-1	CASSLGAGTYEQYF	TGCGCCAGCAGCTTGGGGGCCGGCACCTACGAGCAGTACTTC